This entry concerns a single T cell receptor (beta chain). The data belong to a study of blood T cell repertoires in COVID-19. Whole-study context: COVID-19 samples collected from the United States, Italy and Spain covered acute and convalescent phases. T cells, B-cell-depleted T cells, or PBMCs supplied cDNA or gDNA.

Some clones are missing from TCRdb's copy, which holds only in-frame ones; the method was immunoSEQ multiplex PCR. The sample holds 34,000 or so clones, roughly 90% seen once. Trimming pared 0 bases from V and 6 bases from J, leaving 9 bases between. Germline V gene lookup returns CDR1 MNHEY and CDR2 SVGAGI. This CDR3 is built from 13 residues. The sequencing sample was made of peripheral blood. The TCR originated in a man between 45 and 60 years old with active or convalescent COVID-19. This chain connects TRBV6-5 to TRBJ2-7; TRBD2 is a possible D gene (5 bases). This CDR3 reads CASSYSRGIEQYF. The CDR3 DNA reads TGTGCCAGCAGTTACTCGAGAGGGATCGAGCAGTACTTC.